Presented here are 18 T cell receptor beta chains from one specimen sequenced in a study of radiotherapy plus CTLA-4 blockade in lung cancer. Sequencing used immunoSEQ multiplex PCR; TCRdb keeps in-frame clones, though not all of them. The repertoire includes tens of thousands of clones, around 84% of them detected once, and over 0.85% sits in the top ten. The material was peripheral blood, obtained from a patient treated with radiotherapy plus ipilimumab. The source is a human donor with non-small cell lung cancer who had stable disease on radiotherapy plus ipilimumab.

The chain joins TRBV6-5 to TRBJ2-2, with a weak D call TRBD2 (6 bases). Trimming pared 8 bases from V and 5 bases from J, leaving 9 bases between. CDR1 and CDR2 from the germline V gene are MNHEY and SVGAGI. This CDR3 has 12 residues. CDR3 in amino acids: CASWGDTGELFF. As DNA, the CDR3 is TGTGCCAGCTGGGGGGATACCGGGGAGCTGTTTTTT.

The chain couples TRBV5-1 to TRBJ2-3, with D perhaps matching TRBD2 (5 bases). V lost 3 bases and J 6 bases, leaving 17 bases between the germline ends. CDR3 length: 15 residues. Per the germline V gene, CDR1 is SGHRS and CDR2 is YFSETQ. The CDR3 loop is CASSSRLAGGDTQYF. The CDR3 DNA reads TGCGCCAGCAGCTCGCGATTGGCGGGCGGCGATACGCAGTATTTT.

The J gene is TRBJ2-4, the V gene TRBV12-5, with 8 bases matching TRBD1. From germline, CDR1 is LGHNT and CDR2 FRNRAP. The CDR3 consists of 20 residues. The ends lost 3 bases at V and 1 base at J; junction bases unmatched: 17. CDR3 in DNA: TGTGCTAGTGGTTTTACCGGACAGGGCAGTCTGGAGCCTGCCAAAAACATTCAGTACTTC. Translation gives CASGFTGQGSLEPAKNIQYF.

The rearrangement links TRBV15 to TRBJ2-7, with 11 bases that match TRBD2. The CDR3 consists of 16 residues. Germline lookup yields CDR1 LNHNV and CDR2 YYDKDF (reference sequence). Trimming removed 5 bases from V and 4 bases from J; junction bases left unmatched: 10. The CDR3 here is CATSPDVSSGRYEQYF. The CDR3 bases are TGTGCCACCAGCCCAGATGTGTCTAGCGGGAGGTACGAGCAGTACTTC.

This clone was counted a single time. The chain uses TRBV7-6 and TRBJ2-6, with D possibly matching TRBD1 (5 bases). The germline V gene encodes CDR1 SGHVS and CDR2 FNYEAQ. The CDR3 contains 15 residues. The V end was cut by 5 bases, the J end by 0 bases, with 8 bases between. The CDR3 is CASSGRVSGANVLTF. CDR3 in DNA: TGTGCCAGCAGCGGCAGGGTCTCTGGGGCCAACGTCCTGACTTTC.

The CDR3 loop reads CASAIGGDTQYF. The CDR3 DNA follows: TGCGCCAGCGCCATCGGAGGGGATACGCAGTATTTT. The V and J genes are TRBV10-2 and TRBJ2-3; a possible D gene is TRBD2 (6 bases). CDR3 length: 12 residues. CDR1 and CDR2 from the germline V gene are WSHSY and SAAADI. Deletions cut 8 bases from V and 6 bases from J, with 12 bases between.

The chain joins TRBV5-4 to TRBJ1-5; D is unresolved. V gave up 3 bases and J gave up 6 bases, with 10 bases separating them. The germline V gene has CDR1 SGHNT and CDR2 YYREEE (reference sequence). This CDR3 has 13 amino acids. In DNA, the CDR3 is TGTGCCAGCAGCTCTGACGTTTTTCAGCCCCAGCATTTT. This translates into CASSSDVFQPQHF. Combining the CDR3 with reference TRBV5-4 and TRBJ1-5 gives the whole variable domain ETGVTQSPTHLIKTRGQQVTLRCSSQSGHNTVSWYQQALGQGPQFIFQYYREEENGRGNFPPRFSGLQFPNYSSELNVNALELDDSALYLCASSSDVFQPQHFGDGTRLSIL.

This clone was observed once. The chain's CDR3 is CASSVGDRDTDTQYF. CDR3 sequence (DNA): TGTGCCAGCAGCGTAGGGGACAGGGACACAGATACGCAGTATTTT. The chain combines TRBV9 with TRBJ2-3; 9 bases fit TRBD1. V lost 0 bases and J lost 2; bases outside the gene matches: 1. CDR3 length equals 15 residues. Germline CDR1 SGDLS, CDR2 YYNGEE.

CDR3 bases: TGTGCCAGCAGAACAACGACAGGCTGGGGCTACACCTTC. The encoded protein is CASRTTTGWGYTF. The chain links TRBV6-5 to TRBJ1-2, with D perhaps matching TRBD1 (6 bases). This CDR3 has 13 amino acids. V dropped 6 bases and J dropped 8 bases, with 16 bases sitting between them. The germline CDR1 and CDR2 sequences are MNHEY and SVGAGI.

A few counts support this clone. CDR3 bases: TGCGCCAGCAGTCGAATCGGTGAGACCCAGTACTTC. This gives the protein CASSRIGETQYF. The J gene is TRBJ2-5, the V gene TRBV4-1; D is unclear. The CDR3 covers 12 residues. CDR1 is MGHRA and CDR2 is YSYEKL in the germline V gene. Trimming took off 6 bases at V and 5 bases at J, with 10 bases between the two ends.

The CDR3 DNA follows: TGCGCCAGCAGCCGATGGACAGCCCCAAACACTGAAGCTTTCTTT. Translation gives CASSRWTAPNTEAFF. The chain couples TRBV5-1 to TRBJ1-1, with a tentative D call TRBD1 (6 bases). The CDR3 runs 15 residues. CDR1 and CDR2 from the germline V gene are SGHRS and YFSETQ. Trimming stripped 4 bases from V and 2 bases from J, with 15 bases between.

The chain has TRBV2 and TRBJ2-7, with a tentative D call TRBD1 (5 bases). The V gene lost 4 bases and the J gene lost 3 bases, with 10 bases spanning the gap. The CDR3 has 13 amino acids. The germline V gene encodes CDR1 SNHLY and CDR2 FYNNEI. Written as DNA, the CDR3 is TGTGCCAGCAGTGTTCAGGGAATCTACGAGCAGTACTTC. Amino acids: CASSVQGIYEQYF.

This clone was seen more than once but under ten times. The chain has TRBV28 and TRBJ2-2; the D is unclear. V was cut by 3 bases and J by 7 bases, with 6 bases left in between. The CDR3 has 12 residues. Germline V gene sequence: CDR1 MDHEN, CDR2 SYDVKM. Written as DNA, the CDR3 is TGTGCCAGCAGTTTTACGGTCGGGGAGCTGTTTTTT. Translation gives CASSFTVGELFF.

The chain links TRBV6-5 to TRBJ2-7; D remains unclear. V shed 4 bases and J shed 4 bases, with 5 bases lying between them. The CDR3 totals 11 residues. Germline V gives CDR1 MNHEY, CDR2 SVGAGI. The CDR3 bases are TGTGCCAGCAGTTCCCAGTACGAGCAGTACTTC. Residues: CASSSQYEQYF.

This chain connects TRBV27 to TRBJ2-7; 11 bases are a match to TRBD1. V lost 8 bases, J lost 3 bases, and 9 bases stayed unmatched. The length of the CDR3 is 15 residues. The germline CDR1 and CDR2 sequences are MNHEY and SMNVEV (reference sequence). The CDR3 bases are TGTGCCAGCCGCGTCCGGACAGGGGGCTTCTACGAGCAGTACTTC. It yields the protein CASRVRTGGFYEQYF.

V and J are TRBV7-2 and TRBJ2-7, with 13 bases matching TRBD2. Germline CDR1 reads SGHTA; CDR2 reads FQGNSA. V lost 5 bases to trimming and J lost 7 bases; unmatched junction nucleotides: 2. The length of the CDR3 is 13 residues. CDR3 coding DNA: TGTGCCAGCAGCGAACTAGCGGGAGGGGAGCAGTACTTC. This translates into CASSELAGGEQYF.

The chain uses TRBV28 and TRBJ1-4, with a weak D call TRBD1 (5 bases). Germline V lookup: CDR1 MDHEN, CDR2 SYDVKM. The germline V and J ends were trimmed by 5 bases and 0 bases, with 19 bases remaining between them. The CDR3 totals 18 residues. The DNA for the CDR3 is TGTGCCAGCAGTCAGGGAGGGAGGTTTCTAGCAACTAATGAAAAACTGTTTTTT. Encoded protein: CASSQGGRFLATNEKLFF.

This clone has more than one count but fewer than ten. J is TRBJ2-7 and V is TRBV28; no clear D. V lost 6 bases, J lost 7 bases, and 19 bases lay in between. CDR3 length equals 14 residues. Germline-derived CDR1 and CDR2 are MDHEN and SYDVKM. The CDR3 here is CASRRTALSGEQYF. In nucleotides, the CDR3 is TGTGCCAGCAGAAGGACGGCACTGTCCGGTGAGCAGTACTTC.